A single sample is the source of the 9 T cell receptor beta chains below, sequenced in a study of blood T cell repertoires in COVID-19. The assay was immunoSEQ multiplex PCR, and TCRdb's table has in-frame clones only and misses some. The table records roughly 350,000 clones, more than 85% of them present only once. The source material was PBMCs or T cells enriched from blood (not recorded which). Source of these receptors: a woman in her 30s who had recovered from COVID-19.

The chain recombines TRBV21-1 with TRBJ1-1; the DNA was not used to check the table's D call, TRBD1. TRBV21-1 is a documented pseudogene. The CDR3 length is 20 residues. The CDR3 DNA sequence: TGTGCCAGCAGCAAAACCACCGGGTCCCAGGGGGGCAGGGGGAACACTGAAGCTTTCTTT. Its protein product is CASSKTTGSQGGRGNTEAFF.

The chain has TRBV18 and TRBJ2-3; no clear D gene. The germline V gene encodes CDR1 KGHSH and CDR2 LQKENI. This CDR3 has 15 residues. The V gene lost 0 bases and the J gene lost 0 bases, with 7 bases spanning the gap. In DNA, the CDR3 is TGTGCCAGCTCACCACCTAATCCTAGCACAGATACGCAGTATTTT. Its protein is CASSPPNPSTDTQYF.

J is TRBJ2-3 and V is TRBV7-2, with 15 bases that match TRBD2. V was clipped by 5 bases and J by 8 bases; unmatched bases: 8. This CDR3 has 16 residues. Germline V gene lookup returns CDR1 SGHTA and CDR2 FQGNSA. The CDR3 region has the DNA TGTGCCAGCAGCCTGGGACTAGCGGGGGGTCAGGTTACGCAGTATTTT. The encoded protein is CASSLGLAGGQVTQYF.

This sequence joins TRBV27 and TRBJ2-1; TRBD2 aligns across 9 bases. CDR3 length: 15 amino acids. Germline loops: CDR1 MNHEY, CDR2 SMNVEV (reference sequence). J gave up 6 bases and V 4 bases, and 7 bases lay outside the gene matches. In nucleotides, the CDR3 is TGTGCCAGCAGTTACTCAAGCGGGGGGCGCAATGAGCAGTTCTTC. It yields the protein CASSYSSGGRNEQFF.

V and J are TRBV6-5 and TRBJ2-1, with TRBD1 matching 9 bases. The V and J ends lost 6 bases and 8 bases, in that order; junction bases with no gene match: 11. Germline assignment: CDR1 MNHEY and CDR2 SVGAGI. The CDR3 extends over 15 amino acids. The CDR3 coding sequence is TGTGCCAGCAGGCTTCGGGACAGGGTATTCGATGAGCAGTTCTTC. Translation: CASRLRDRVFDEQFF.

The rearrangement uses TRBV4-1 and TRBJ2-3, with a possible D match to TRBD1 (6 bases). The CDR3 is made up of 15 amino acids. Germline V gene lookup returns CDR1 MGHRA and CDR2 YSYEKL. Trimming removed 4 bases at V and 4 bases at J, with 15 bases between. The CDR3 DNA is TGCGCCAGCAGCCTCTCTAAACAGGGCGCAGATACGCAGTATTTT. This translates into CASSLSKQGADTQYF.

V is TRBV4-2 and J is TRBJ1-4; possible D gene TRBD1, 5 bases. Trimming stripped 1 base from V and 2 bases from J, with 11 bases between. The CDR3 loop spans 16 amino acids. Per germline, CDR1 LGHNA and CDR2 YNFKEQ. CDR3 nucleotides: TGTGCCAGCAGCCAAGGGGGGGGATGGACTAATGAAAAACTGTTTTTT. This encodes CASSQGGGWTNEKLFF.

CDR3 DNA: TGTGCCAGCAGCTTGGGGGCTAGCGGGAGCTCCTACAATGAGCAGTTCTTC. This translates into CASSLGASGSSYNEQFF. The V and J genes are TRBV5-4 and TRBJ2-1; 10 bases map to TRBD2. CDR3 length: 17 amino acids. Germline CDR1 SGHNT, CDR2 YYREEE (reference sequence). The V and J ends lost 0 bases and 0 bases, in that order; junction bases with no gene match: 3.

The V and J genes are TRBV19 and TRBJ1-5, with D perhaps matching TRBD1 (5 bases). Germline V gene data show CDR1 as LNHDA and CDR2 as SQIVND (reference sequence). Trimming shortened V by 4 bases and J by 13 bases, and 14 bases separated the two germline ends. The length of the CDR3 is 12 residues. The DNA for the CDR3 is TGTGCCAGTAGTACCCGGACACTTCAACAGCATTTT. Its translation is CASSTRTLQQHF.